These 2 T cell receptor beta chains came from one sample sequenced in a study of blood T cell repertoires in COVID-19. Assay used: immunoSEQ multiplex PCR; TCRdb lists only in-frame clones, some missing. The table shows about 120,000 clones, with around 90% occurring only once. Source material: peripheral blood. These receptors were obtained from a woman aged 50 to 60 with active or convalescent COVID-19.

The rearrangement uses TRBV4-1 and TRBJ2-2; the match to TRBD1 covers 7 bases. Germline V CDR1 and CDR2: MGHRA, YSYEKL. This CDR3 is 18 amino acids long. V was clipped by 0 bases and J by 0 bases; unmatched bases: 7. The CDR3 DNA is TGCGCCAGCAGCCAAGATAGGCCCGGGACAGCGAACACCGGGGAGCTGTTTTTT. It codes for CASSQDRPGTANTGELFF.

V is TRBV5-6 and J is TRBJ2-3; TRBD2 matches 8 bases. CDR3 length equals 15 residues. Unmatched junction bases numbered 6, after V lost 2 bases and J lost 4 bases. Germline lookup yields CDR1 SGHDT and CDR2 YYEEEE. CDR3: CASSLAGVYADTQYF. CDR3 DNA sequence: TGTGCCAGCAGCTTAGCGGGAGTTTATGCAGATACGCAGTATTTT.